The 12 T cell receptor beta chains reported below all come from one sample, sequenced in a study of shared clonotypes between healthy human individuals. Some clones are missing from TCRdb's copy, which holds only in-frame ones; the method was immunoSEQ multiplex PCR. Of 2 million to 2.5 million clones in the sample, roughly 93% were seen once. Specimen: naive CD4+ T cells from PBMCs. Subset here: CD45RA+ positively selected. Receptors originate from a man between 18 and 35 years old in good health. Some clones in this sample may be carry-over from other donors' samples.

The chain couples TRBV5-8 to TRBJ1-1; D is uncertain. The CDR3 covers 13 residues. V dropped 2 bases and J dropped 10 bases, with 15 bases sitting between them. The germline V gene encodes CDR1 SGHTS and CDR2 YDEGEE. The CDR3 DNA sequence: TGTGCCAGCAGCTTTAGTCGGCCTGGAACAGCTTTCTTT. Its protein product is CASSFSRPGTAFF.

This sequence joins TRBV7-2 and TRBJ2-3, with D hard to call. Trimming cost V 5 bases and J 1 base, with 10 bases left between them. Germline CDR1 reads SGHTA; CDR2 reads FQGNSA. The CDR3 totals 14 residues. CDR3 nucleotides: TGTGCCAGCAGCCCTCCGCGAGGCACAGATACGCAGTATTTT. Translated, it gives CASSPPRGTDTQYF.

The chain carries TRBV5-4 and TRBJ1-2; the match to TRBD1 covers 7 bases. V shed 3 bases and J 7 bases; nucleotides not matched to a gene: 3. This CDR3 is built from 12 residues. Germline CDR1 SGHNT, CDR2 YYREEE (reference sequence). DNA of the CDR3: TGTGCCAGCAGCTACAGGGGAGGTGGCTACACCTTC. Translated: CASSYRGGGYTF.

V usage is TRBV27 and J usage is TRBJ2-2; D is perhaps TRBD2 (6 bases). The ends were cut back, 4 bases at V and 4 bases at J, with 22 bases in the middle. The CDR3 totals 18 residues. CDR1 is MNHEY and CDR2 is SMNVEV in the germline V gene (reference sequence). The CDR3 DNA is TGTGCCAGCAGTTCCGGGGACTGGTATACGCTCTCCACCGGGGAGCTGTTTTTT. This sequence encodes CASSSGDWYTLSTGELFF.

This sequence joins TRBV29-1 and TRBJ2-7, with 9 nucleotides matching TRBD2. The CDR3 is 14 residues long. Germline loops: CDR1 SQVTM, CDR2 ANQGSEA. V dropped 7 bases and J dropped 5; count of bases not matched to a gene: 12. The CDR3 bases are TGCAGCGGCGGTGGGGGGACTAGCAACGACGAGCAGTACTTC. Amino acids: CSGGGGTSNDEQYF.

The chain is built from TRBV6-5 and TRBJ2-2; D remains ambiguous. The V gene lost 5 bases and the J gene lost 4 bases, with 14 bases spanning the gap. This CDR3 region has 15 residues. Germline V gives CDR1 MNHEY, CDR2 SVGAGI. The CDR3 region has the DNA TGTGCCAGCAGTACTTCCTCGTCGATCACCGGGGAGCTGTTTTTT. It encodes CASSTSSSITGELFF.

This rearrangement joins TRBV6-1 to TRBJ1-2; TRBD1 aligns across 9 bases. Germline V gene data show CDR1 as MNHNS and CDR2 as SASEGT. This CDR3 is built from 15 residues. Trimming took 5 bases from V and 2 from J; bases not matched to a gene: 6. Written as DNA, the CDR3 is TGTGCCAGCAGTTCGCCTGGACAGGGGAACTATGGCTACACCTTC. Its protein product is CASSSPGQGNYGYTF.

V and J are TRBV28 and TRBJ1-1, with TRBD1 matching over 7 bases. Germline trimming cut 3 bases from V and 6 bases from J; bases unmatched to any gene: 4. The CDR3 covers 13 residues. Germline-derived CDR1 and CDR2 are MDHEN and SYDVKM. CDR3 DNA: TGTGCCAGCAGTTTCCGACAGGGCGCTGAAGCTTTCTTT. It specifies CASSFRQGAEAFF. The full variable domain, its missing parts supplied by reference TRBV28 and TRBJ1-1, is DVKVTQSSRYLVKRTGEKVFLECVQDMDHENMFWYRQDPGLGLRLIYFSYDVKMKEKGDIPEGYSVSREKKERFSLILESASTNQTSMYLCASSFRQGAEAFFGQGTRLTVV.

J is TRBJ2-7 and V is TRBV7-9; D gene uncertain. The germline CDR1 and CDR2 sequences are SEHNR and FQNEAQ (reference sequence). CDR3 length: 14 amino acids. Trimming removed 1 base at V and 6 bases at J, with 13 bases between. The CDR3 here is CASSLGMSIGEQYF. The CDR3, as DNA: TGTGCCAGCAGCTTAGGGATGTCAATAGGCGAGCAGTACTTC.

This chain uses TRBV5-4 with TRBJ2-1; the match to TRBD1 covers 8 bases. The CDR3 is made up of 15 amino acids. Germline V CDR1 and CDR2: SGHNT, YYREEE (reference sequence). Losses at the gene ends were 4 bases for V and 4 bases for J; bases not matched to a gene: 7. DNA of the CDR3: TGTGCCAGCAGCCCGAGACAGGGGTTATACAATGAGCAGTTCTTC. Translation: CASSPRQGLYNEQFF.

This chain uses TRBV12-5 with TRBJ2-5; 8 bases line up with TRBD2. This CDR3 region has 13 residues. Trimming removed 6 bases from V and 4 bases from J; junction bases left unmatched: 4. In germline, CDR1 is LGHNT, CDR2 FRNRAP. The CDR3 sequence: CASGRGGRETQYF. CDR3 coding DNA: TGTGCTAGTGGCCGGGGGGGAAGAGAGACCCAGTACTTC.

V and J are TRBV4-1 and TRBJ2-7; D possibly uses TRBD1 or TRBD2 (5 bases each). Germline loops: CDR1 MGHRA, CDR2 YSYEKL. Trimming left V 0 bases short and J 3 bases short, with 24 bases between. The CDR3 consists of 19 residues. DNA of the CDR3: TGCGCCAGCAGCCAAGAACCAAAGGGACCGCGGGCGCCCTTCTACGAGCAGTACTTC. This codes for CASSQEPKGPRAPFYEQYF.